Presented here are 11 T cell receptor beta chains from one specimen sequenced in a study of blood T cell repertoires in COVID-19. The method was immunoSEQ multiplex PCR; TCRdb's version includes in-frame clones alone and lacks a portion of them. Altogether roughly 120,000 clones are present, 85% being singletons, with the ten largest covering about 3%. The sequencing input was peripheral blood. Receptors originate from a man aged 35 to 55 with acute or convalescent COVID-19.

This sequence joins TRBV5-1 and TRBJ2-3; no reliable D call. The CDR3 is 14 residues long. The ends were cut back, 0 bases at V and 0 bases at J, with 5 bases in the middle. Germline V CDR1 and CDR2: SGHRS, YFSETQ. The CDR3 sequence is CASSLASSTDTQYF. The CDR3 nucleotides read TGCGCCAGCAGCTTGGCCTCGAGCACAGATACGCAGTATTTT.

The CDR3 spells CASSVTVWGYTF. In DNA form, the CDR3 reads TGTGCCAGCAGTGTGACAGTTTGGGGCTACACCTTC. J is TRBJ1-2 and V is TRBV2, with D possibly TRBD1 on 5 matching bases. CDR1 is SNHLY and CDR2 is FYNNEI in the germline V gene. The CDR3 is 12 amino acids. The V gene lost 4 bases and the J gene lost 8 bases, with 11 bases spanning the gap.

This clone was picked up a small number of times. The chain is built from TRBV5-8 and TRBJ1-4; D is perhaps TRBD1 (6 bases). Per germline, CDR1 SGHTS and CDR2 YDEGEE. V was clipped by 4 bases and J by 5 bases, with 18 bases between them. The CDR3 length is 16 residues. CDR3 loop: CASSRGHTGSNEKLFF. The CDR3 DNA is TGTGCCAGCAGCCGAGGGCATACAGGGTCGAATGAAAAACTGTTTTTT.

The genes are TRBV11-3 and TRBJ2-1; 8 bases agree with TRBD2. V lost 4 bases, J lost 7 bases, and 3 bases stayed unmatched. The germline V gene encodes CDR1 SGHNT and CDR2 YENEEA. The CDR3 runs 13 residues. Here the CDR3 reads CASSSLAGNEQFF. The CDR3 DNA reads TGTGCCAGCAGCTCTCTAGCGGGTAATGAGCAGTTCTTC.

V and J are TRBV6-1 and TRBJ2-7, with 8 bases lining up with TRBD1. Germline CDR1 MNHNS, CDR2 SASEGT. There are 15 residues in the CDR3. V dropped 0 bases and J dropped 1; count of bases not matched to a gene: 2. CDR3 DNA: TGTGCCAGCAGTGAAGCGGACAGGGCTTCCTACGAGCAGTACTTC. It codes for CASSEADRASYEQYF.

As DNA, the CDR3 is TGTGCCAGCAGCGTAAGTTCCCTAGCGGGGGAATATACGCAGTATTTT. This translates into CASSVSSLAGEYTQYF. This chain joins TRBV9 and TRBJ2-3; 10 nucleotides match TRBD2. The CDR3 consists of 16 residues. Germline V CDR1 and CDR2: SGDLS, YYNGEE. Trimming cost V 1 base and J 7 bases; bases outside gene matches: 9.

V and J are TRBV28 and TRBJ2-5, with TRBD2 matching over 7 bases. The CDR3 runs to 15 residues. Per germline, CDR1 MDHEN and CDR2 SYDVKM. With 7 bases clipped from V and 4 bases from J, the junction kept 12 bases outside the gene matches. CDR3 in DNA: TGTGCCAGCACGGAGGGGAGGGGTTTTAGAGAGACCCAGTACTTC. This codes for CASTEGRGFRETQYF.

The chain couples TRBV21-1 to TRBJ2-7; the table's D call of TRBD1 was not tested on the DNA. TRBV21-1 is a documented pseudogene. The CDR3 extends over 19 amino acids. The CDR3 loop reads CASSKPGQDGGGLDYEQYF. The CDR3 bases are TGTGCCAGCAGCAAACCGGGACAGGACGGGGGAGGTCTGGACTACGAGCAGTACTTC.

This chain uses TRBV29-1 with TRBJ2-2; D may be TRBD1 (6 bases). The CDR3 spans 15 residues. The V end was cut by 2 bases, the J end by 1 base, with 11 bases between. Germline assignment: CDR1 SQVTM and CDR2 ANQGSEA. The CDR3 bases are TGCAGCGTTGAACGTGAGACAGGGAACACCGGGGAGCTGTTTTTT. Its protein product is CSVERETGNTGELFF.

V is TRBV7-3 and J is TRBJ2-2; D is perhaps TRBD1 (5 bases). Trimming cost V 4 bases and J 3 bases, with 9 bases left between them. The CDR3 runs 14 residues. CDR1 is SGHTA and CDR2 is FQGTGA in the germline V gene. CDR3 region: CASSSDSYTGELFF. The DNA for the CDR3 is TGTGCCAGCAGCTCCGACAGTTACACCGGGGAGCTGTTTTTT.

The V call is TRBV19, the J call TRBJ2-1; the match to TRBD1 covers 8 bases. Germline V gives CDR1 LNHDA, CDR2 SQIVND (reference sequence). The CDR3 runs 13 residues. V trimming: 6 bases; J trimming: 6 bases; junction bases outside the gene matches: 4. Here the CDR3 DNA reads TGTGCCAGTAGGGGGACAGGCGGCAATGAGCAGTTCTTC. Encoded protein: CASRGTGGNEQFF.